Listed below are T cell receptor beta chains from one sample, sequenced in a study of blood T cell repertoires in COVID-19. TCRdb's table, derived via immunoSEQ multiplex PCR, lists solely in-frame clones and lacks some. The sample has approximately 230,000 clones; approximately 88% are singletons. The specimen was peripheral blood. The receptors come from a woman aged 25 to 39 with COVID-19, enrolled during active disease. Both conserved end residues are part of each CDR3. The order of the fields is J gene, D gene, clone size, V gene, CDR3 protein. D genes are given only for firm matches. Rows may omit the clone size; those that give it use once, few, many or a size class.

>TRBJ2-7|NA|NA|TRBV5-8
CASRTTGLTYEQYF
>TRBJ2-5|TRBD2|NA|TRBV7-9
CASSSWVGRYKETQYF
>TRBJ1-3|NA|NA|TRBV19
CASSILTPGNTIYF
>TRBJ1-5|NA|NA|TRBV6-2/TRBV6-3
CASSRSQGGNQPQHF
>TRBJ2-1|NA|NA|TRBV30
CAWREGAGGNEQFF
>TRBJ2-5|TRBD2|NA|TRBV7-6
CASSSGTSGQETQYF
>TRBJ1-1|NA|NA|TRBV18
CASSPRTQRMNTEAFF
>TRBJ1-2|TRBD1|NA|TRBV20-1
CSASRGQGLNYGYTF
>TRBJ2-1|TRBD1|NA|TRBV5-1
CASSFVHRGSYNEQFF
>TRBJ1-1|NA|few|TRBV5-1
CASSLGGFEAFF
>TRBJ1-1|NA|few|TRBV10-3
CAISQEGHEAFF
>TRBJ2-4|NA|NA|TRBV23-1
CASFNTDSPAKNIQYF
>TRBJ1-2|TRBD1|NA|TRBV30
CAWSVVGTGGEGYTF
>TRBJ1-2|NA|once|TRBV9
CASSEPPTPGYGYTF
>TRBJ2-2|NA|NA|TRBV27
CAGDTGELFF
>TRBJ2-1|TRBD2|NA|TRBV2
CASSSTTSPYNEQFF
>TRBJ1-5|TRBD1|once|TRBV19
CASSRDRGSNQPQHF
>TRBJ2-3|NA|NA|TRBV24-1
CATSYGEGSTDTQYF
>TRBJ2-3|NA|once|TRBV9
CASSPGDRHTWVDTQYF
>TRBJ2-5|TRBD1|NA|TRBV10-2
CASSYGQVSETQYF
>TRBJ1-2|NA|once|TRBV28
CASSPPWGDLNYGYTF
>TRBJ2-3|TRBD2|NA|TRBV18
CASTRLAGVGTDTQYF
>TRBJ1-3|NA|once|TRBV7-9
CASSLPGVSGNTIYF
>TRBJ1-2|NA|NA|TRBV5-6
CASSQYGDGYTF